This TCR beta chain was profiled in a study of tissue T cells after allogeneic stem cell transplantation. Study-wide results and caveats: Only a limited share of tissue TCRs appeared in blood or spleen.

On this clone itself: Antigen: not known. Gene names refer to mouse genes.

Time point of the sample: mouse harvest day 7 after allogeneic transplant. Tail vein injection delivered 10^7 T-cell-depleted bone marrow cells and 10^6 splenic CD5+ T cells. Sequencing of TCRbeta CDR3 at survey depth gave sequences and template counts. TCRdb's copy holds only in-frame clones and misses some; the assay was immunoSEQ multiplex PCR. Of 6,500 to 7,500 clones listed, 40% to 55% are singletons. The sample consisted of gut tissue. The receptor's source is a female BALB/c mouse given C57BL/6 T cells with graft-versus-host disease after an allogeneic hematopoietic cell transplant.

Partial CDR3 DNA: TGTGCTAGCAGTGTCGGACACAACACAGAAGTCTTC. Translated, it gives CASSVGHNTEVF. The complete CDR3 sequence is CASSVGHNTEVFF. The chain links TRBV29 to TRBJ1-1; possible D gene TRBD1, 5 bases. The CDR3 end falls 1 residue outside the read, so it is completed with the germline J gene. Germline assignment: CDR1 MSHET and CDR2 SYDVDS. Trimming shortened V by 5 bases and J by 2 bases, and 9 bases separated the two germline ends. CDR3 size: 13 residues.